This TCR beta chain emerged from a study of cytomegalovirus exposure and HLA in healthy donors. Deletions cut 2 bases from V and 5 bases from J, with 12 bases between. The germline gives CDR1 GTSNPN, CDR2 SVGIG (reference sequence). This CDR3 is built from 13 residues. The PCR contained 60 Vbeta and 13 Jbeta primers. Using immunoSEQ multiplex PCR, the repertoire was profiled, and TCRdb retains in-frame clones only, with some absent. The sample contains under 130,000 clones, around 60% of which appear only once. This clonotype was sampled from a young man in good health and CMV-seropositive. Sequenced input: PBMCs. This sequence joins TRBV30 and TRBJ1-1; D is undetermined. This CDR3 reads CAWSRQARTEAFF. The CDR3 DNA follows: TGTGCCTGGAGTCGTCAAGCTCGGACTGAAGCTTTCTTT.